The entry that follows covers one T cell receptor (beta chain) sequence. The sample belongs to a study of blood T cell repertoires in COVID-19. Study information: There were acute and convalescent COVID-19 samples, and they came from the United States, Italy and Spain. T cells, B-cell-depleted T cells, or PBMCs supplied cDNA or gDNA.

Authors' analysis steps: Cell counts per sample came from amplifying reference gene primers. This table comes from immunoSEQ multiplex PCR, and its TCRdb copy is limited to in-frame clones, with some not included. Clonal size and the V and J genes are those of that table, whereas D and trimming came from the DNA. This sample has some 180,000 clones, with around nine tenths found just once. Trimming stripped 3 bases from V and 0 bases from J, with 9 bases between. The CDR3 is 15 residues long. Germline V CDR1 and CDR2: LNHDA, SQIVND (reference sequence). V usage is TRBV19 and J usage is TRBJ1-3; weak D call: TRBD1 (5 bases). This sequence originates from a man aged 35-49 years with active or convalescent COVID-19. Material: peripheral blood. The CDR3 sequence is CASSMRGFSGNTIYF. In DNA form, the CDR3 reads TGTGCCAGTAGTATGCGGGGGTTCTCTGGAAACACCATATATTTT. Supplemented by reference TRBV19 and TRBJ1-3, the full variable domain reads DGGITQSPKYLFRKEGQNVTLSCEQNLNHDAMYWYRQDPGQGLRLIYYSQIVNDFQKGDIAEGYSVSREKKESFPLTVTSAQKNPTAFYLCASSMRGFSGNTIYFGEGSWLTVV.